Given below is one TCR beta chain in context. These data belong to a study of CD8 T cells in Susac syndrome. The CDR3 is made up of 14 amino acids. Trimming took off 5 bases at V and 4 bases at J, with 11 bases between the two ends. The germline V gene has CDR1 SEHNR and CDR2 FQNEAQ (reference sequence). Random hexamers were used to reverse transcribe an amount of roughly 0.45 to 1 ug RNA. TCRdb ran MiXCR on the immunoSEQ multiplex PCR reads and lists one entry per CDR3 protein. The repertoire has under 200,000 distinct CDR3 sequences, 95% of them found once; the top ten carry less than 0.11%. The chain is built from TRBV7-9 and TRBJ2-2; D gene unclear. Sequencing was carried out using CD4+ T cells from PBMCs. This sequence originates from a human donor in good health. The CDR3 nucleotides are TGTGCCAGCAGCCCGACACGCGGCACCGGGGAGCTGTTTTTT. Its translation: CASSPTRGTGELFF.